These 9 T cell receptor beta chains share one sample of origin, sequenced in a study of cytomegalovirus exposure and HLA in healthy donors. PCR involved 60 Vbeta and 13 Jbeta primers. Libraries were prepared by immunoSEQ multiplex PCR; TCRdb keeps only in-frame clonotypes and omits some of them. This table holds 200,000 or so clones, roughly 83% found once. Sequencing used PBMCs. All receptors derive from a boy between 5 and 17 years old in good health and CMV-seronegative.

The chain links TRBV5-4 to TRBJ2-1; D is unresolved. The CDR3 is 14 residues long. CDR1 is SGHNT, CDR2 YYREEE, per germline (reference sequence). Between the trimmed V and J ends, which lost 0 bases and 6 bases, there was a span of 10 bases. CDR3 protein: CASSLGANPNEQFF. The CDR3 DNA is TGTGCCAGCAGCTTGGGAGCGAACCCCAATGAGCAGTTCTTC.

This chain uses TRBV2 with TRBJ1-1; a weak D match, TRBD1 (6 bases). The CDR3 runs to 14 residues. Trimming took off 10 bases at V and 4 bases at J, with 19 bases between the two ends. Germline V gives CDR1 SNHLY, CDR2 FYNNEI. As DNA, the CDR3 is TGTGCCACCGCCCGTGGGGGCTCTGGCACTGAAGCTTTCTTT. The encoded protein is CATARGGSGTEAFF.

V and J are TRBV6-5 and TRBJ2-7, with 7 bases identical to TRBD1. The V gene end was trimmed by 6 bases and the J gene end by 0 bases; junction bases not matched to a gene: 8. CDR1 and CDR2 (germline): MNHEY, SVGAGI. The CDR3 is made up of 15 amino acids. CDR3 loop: CASRSGGLTSYEQYF. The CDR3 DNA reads TGTGCCAGCAGATCAGGGGGTCTAACCTCCTACGAGCAGTACTTC.

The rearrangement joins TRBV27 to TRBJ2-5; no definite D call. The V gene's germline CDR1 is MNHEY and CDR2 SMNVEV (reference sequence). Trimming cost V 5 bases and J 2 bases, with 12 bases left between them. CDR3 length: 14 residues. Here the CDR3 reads CASSDILNQETQYF. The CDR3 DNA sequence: TGTGCCAGCAGTGACATTTTGAATCAAGAGACCCAGTACTTC.

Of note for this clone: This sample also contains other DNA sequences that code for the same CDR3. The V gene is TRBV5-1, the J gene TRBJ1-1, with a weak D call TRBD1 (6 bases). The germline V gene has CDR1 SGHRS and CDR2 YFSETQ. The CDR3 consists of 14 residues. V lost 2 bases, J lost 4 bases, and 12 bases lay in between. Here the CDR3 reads CASSFGGSGTEAFF. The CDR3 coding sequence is TGCGCCAGCAGCTTTGGGGGCTCGGGCACTGAAGCTTTCTTT.

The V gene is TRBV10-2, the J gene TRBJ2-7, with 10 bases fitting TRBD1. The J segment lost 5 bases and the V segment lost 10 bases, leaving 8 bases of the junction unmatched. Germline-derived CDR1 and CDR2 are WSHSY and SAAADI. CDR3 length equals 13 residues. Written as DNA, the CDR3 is TGCGCCACCTCGGGACAGGGGATAGACGAGCAGTACTTC. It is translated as CATSGQGIDEQYF.

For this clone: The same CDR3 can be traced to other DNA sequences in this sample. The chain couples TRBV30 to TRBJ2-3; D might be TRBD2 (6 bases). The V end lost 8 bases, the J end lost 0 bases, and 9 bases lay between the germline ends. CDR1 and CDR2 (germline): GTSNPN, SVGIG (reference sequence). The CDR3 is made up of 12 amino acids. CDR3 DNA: TGTGCCGGAAGCGGGAGCACAGATACGCAGTATTTT. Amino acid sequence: CAGSGSTDTQYF.

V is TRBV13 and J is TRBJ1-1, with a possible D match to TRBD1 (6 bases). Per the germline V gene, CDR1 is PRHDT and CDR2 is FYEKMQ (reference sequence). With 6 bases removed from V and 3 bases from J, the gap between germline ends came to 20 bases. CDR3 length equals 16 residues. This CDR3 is CASSPTWEGGYTEAFF. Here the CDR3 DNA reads TGTGCCAGCAGTCCCACATGGGAGGGGGGCTACACTGAAGCTTTCTTT. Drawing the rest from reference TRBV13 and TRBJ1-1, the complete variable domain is AAGVIQSPRHLIKEKRETATLKCYPIPRHDTVYWYQQGPGQDPQFLISFYEKMQSDKGSIPDRFSAQQFSDYHSELNMSSLELGDSALYFCASSPTWEGGYTEAFFGQGTRLTVV.

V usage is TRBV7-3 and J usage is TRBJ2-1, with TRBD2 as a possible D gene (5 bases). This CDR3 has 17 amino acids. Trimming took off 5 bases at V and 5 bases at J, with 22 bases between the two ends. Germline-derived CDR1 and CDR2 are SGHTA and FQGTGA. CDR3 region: CASSRFSFGLVNNEQFF. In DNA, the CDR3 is TGTGCCAGCAGCCGGTTCTCTTTCGGACTTGTTAACAATGAGCAGTTCTTC.